This is a list of T cell receptor beta chains from one sample in a study of T cell responses to AZD1222 COVID-19 vaccine. Profiled with immunoSEQ multiplex PCR; TCRdb holds only in-frame clones, not every one. Among over 150,000 clones, less than 90% were seen once, and the ten largest hold 5.5% to 6%. Source: peripheral blood, taken on day 0 of MenACWY control vaccination. These receptors originate from an adult in good health. CDR3s include the opening cysteine and the closing phenylalanine or tryptophan. The D gene is left open where the match is weak. The size entry is marked missing in some rows and otherwise reads once, few, many or a size class.

j_call clone_size v_call d_call cdr3_length cdr3_nt cdr3_aa
TRBJ1-1 once TRBV5-1 TRBD1 15 TGCGCCAGCAGCCTATTCCAGGGGGGGAACACTGAAGCTTTCTTT CASSLFQGGNTEAFF
TRBJ1-1 - TRBV30 - 16 TGTGCCTGGAGCCGACAGGTCTTTTTCATGAACACTGAAGCTTTCTTT CAWSRQVFFMNTEAFF
TRBJ2-1 - TRBV7-2 - 15 TGTGCCAGCAGCGAGGCCGGGACAAAGGTATATGAGCAGTTCTTC CASSEAGTKVYEQFF
TRBJ1-3 - TRBV10-3 - 12 TGTGCCATCAGTGAGTCGGTAAACACCATATATTTT CAISESVNTIYF
TRBJ1-1 - TRBV6-5 - 13 TGTGCCAGCAGTCCGATGTCGGGCACTGAAGCTTTCTTT CASSPMSGTEAFF
TRBJ1-5 - TRBV6-5 TRBD1 12 TGTGCCAGCACCAAGGGGACAGGGACCCAGCATTTT CASTKGTGTQHF
TRBJ2-1 - TRBV4-2 - 13 TGTGCCAGCAGGAATATAACCTACAATGAGCAGTTCTTC CASRNITYNEQFF
TRBJ1-2 - TRBV28 - 15 TGTGCCAGCAGTTTTCCTACAGGCCCCAGCTATGGCTACACCTTC CASSFPTGPSYGYTF
TRBJ2-7 - TRBV29-1 - 12 TGCAGCGTTACAGGGAGGGCCTACGAGCAGTACTTC CSVTGRAYEQYF
TRBJ1-4 - TRBV5-1 - 13 TGCGCCAGCAGCCGGGGAGGGGATGAAAAACTGTTTTTT CASSRGGDEKLFF
TRBJ2-7 - TRBV6-6 - 14 TGTGCCAGCAGGAGCCCCGGGACTCTGGGCGAGCAGTACTTC CASRSPGTLGEQYF
TRBJ1-6 once TRBV11-2 - 15 TGTGCCAGCAGCTCGGACCTTAGGGGCCCCTCACCCCTCCACTTT CASSSDLRGPSPLHF
TRBJ2-3 - TRBV10-3 TRBD2 14 TGTGCCATCGGGACTAGCGGGAGTCGAGATACGCAGTATTTT CAIGTSGSRDTQYF
TRBJ2-1 - TRBV5-1 TRBD2 17 TGCGCCAGCAGCTTGGCGACCGGGACTAGCGGCAACAATGAGCAGTTCTTC CASSLATGTSGNNEQFF
TRBJ1-6 - TRBV7-2 - 12 TGTGCCAGCAGCTTAGTGGGGTCACCCCTCCACTTT CASSLVGSPLHF
TRBJ2-5 - TRBV6-5 TRBD2 14 TGTGCCAGTCCAGGACTAGCGGGGGCAGAGACCCAGTACTTC CASPGLAGAETQYF
TRBJ2-1 - TRBV10-3 - 15 TGTGCCATCAGTCCATTGGCGGGGTTGGACAATGAGCAGTTCTTC CAISPLAGLDNEQFF
TRBJ1-5 - TRBV2 - 13 TGTGCCAGCAGGGAAACAGGGAATCAGCCCCAGCATTTT CASRETGNQPQHF
TRBJ2-3 - TRBV7-9 TRBD1 12 TGTGCCAGCAGCTTAGAGACAGGGTTTCCGTATTTT CASSLETGFPYF
TRBJ1-5 - TRBV28 - 13 TGTGCCAGCAGTTTGGTCGGTAATCAGCCCCAGCATTTT CASSLVGNQPQHF
TRBJ1-6 - TRBV6-6 TRBD1 14 TGTGCCAGCAGTCACGGGACAGTCGGTTCACCCCTCCACTTT CASSHGTVGSPLHF
TRBJ2-5 once TRBV2 - 15 TGTGCCAGCAGTGAAGCATGGGGGCCTGAGGAGACCCAGTACTTC CASSEAWGPEETQYF
TRBJ2-6 - TRBV7-2 - 14 TGTGCCAGCAGCTTCGACGGAGGGGCCAACGTCCTGACTTTC CASSFDGGANVLTF
TRBJ2-3 - TRBV5-1 TRBD1 17 TGCGCCAGCAGCTTGACCCTACAGGGGCGCGGCACAGATACGCAGTATTTT CASSLTLQGRGTDTQYF
TRBJ2-2 - TRBV4-1 - 17 TGCGCCAGCAGCCAGAGGGCAAGGGAGGTTTCCACCGGGGAGCTGTTTTTT CASSQRAREVSTGELFF
TRBJ2-1 - TRBV14 TRBD2 16 TGTGCCAGCAGCCGCCGACTAGCGGGAGCCTACAATGAGCAGTTCTTC CASSRRLAGAYNEQFF
TRBJ2-3 - TRBV30 - 15 TGTGCCTGGAATTCCCCCCCGGGCCTCACAGATACGCAGTATTTT CAWNSPPGLTDTQYF
TRBJ2-3 - TRBV5-1 - 16 TGCGCCAGCAGCTTGGTTCTAGCAGCTAGCACAGATACGCAGTATTTT CASSLVLAASTDTQYF
TRBJ1-1 - TRBV7-2 TRBD1 15 TGTGCCAGCACCGAAAGTGGACAGGGCCTTACTGAAGCTTTCTTT CASTESGQGLTEAFF
TRBJ2-7 once TRBV11-3 - 16 TGTGCCAGCAGCTATGGGTTGATAGGGGACGGATACGAGCAGTACTTC CASSYGLIGDGYEQYF
TRBJ2-1 - TRBV12-3/TRBV12-4 - 12 TGTGCCAGCAGTTTTTCGATGGGTGAGCAGTTCTTC CASSFSMGEQFF
TRBJ1-2 once TRBV6-6 - 13 TGTGCCAGCATCCTGGGGGGCGCAGCCGGCTACACCTTC CASILGGAAGYTF
TRBJ2-7 - TRBV15 - 14 TGTGCCACCAGCAGAGGCCGCCGGGCCTACGAGCAGTACTTC CATSRGRRAYEQYF
TRBJ2-5 - TRBV5-6 - 15 TGTGCCAGCAGCTCGCGACAGAGACCCCAAGAGACCCAGTACTTC CASSSRQRPQETQYF
TRBJ2-3 - TRBV5-1 - 12 TGCGCCAGCAGCTTGGATTTGAATACGCAGTATTTT CASSLDLNTQYF
TRBJ2-1 - TRBV19 TRBD1 16 TGTGCCAGTAGTATTCGACAGGGGGCTATCTACAATGAGCAGTTCTTC CASSIRQGAIYNEQFF
TRBJ2-1 - TRBV6-4 TRBD2 16 TGTGCCAGCAGTGGACTAGCCGCTAGCTCCTACAATGAGCAGTTCTTC CASSGLAASSYNEQFF
TRBJ2-3 - TRBV5-1 - 14 TGCGCCAGCAGCTTGGGGGGCCCCACAGATACGCAGTATTTT CASSLGGPTDTQYF
TRBJ1-1 - TRBV12-3/TRBV12-4 - 12 TGTGCCAGCAGTCCCGAGGGCACTGAAGCTTTCTTT CASSPEGTEAFF
TRBJ1-4 - TRBV18 TRBD1 16 TGTGCCAGCTCATCCCGCCGGGACAGGGGAGATGAAAAACTGTTTTTT CASSSRRDRGDEKLFF
TRBJ2-5 - TRBV6-1 - 15 TGTGCCAGCAGTGAAGCACGACAGCCCCAAGAGACCCAGTACTTC CASSEARQPQETQYF
TRBJ1-6 few TRBV5-1 - 15 TGCGCCAGCAGCTTACCAGGACAGACTAATTCACCCCTCCACTTT CASSLPGQTNSPLHF
TRBJ2-2 - TRBV6-6 - 15 TGTGCCAGTAGACCGCCTAAAACAAACACCGGGGAGCTGTTTTTT CASRPPKTNTGELFF
TRBJ1-3 - TRBV7-9 - 14 TGTGCCAGCAGAGAGACAGTCTCTGGAAACACCATATATTTT CASRETVSGNTIYF
TRBJ1-5 - TRBV6-2/TRBV6-3 TRBD1 16 TGTGCCAGCAGTTTAAGACAGGGGCTTGGTAATCAGCCCCAGCATTTT CASSLRQGLGNQPQHF
TRBJ2-3 - TRBV7-2 - 13 TGTGCCAGCAGCTCCCAGGGTGGAGTTGCGCAGTATTTT CASSSQGGVAQYF
TRBJ2-7 - TRBV6-5 TRBD2 15 TGTGCCAGCAGTTACGGGGCTGGGGGGGTCTACGAGCAGTACTTC CASSYGAGGVYEQYF
TRBJ2-5 - TRBV2 - 13 TGTGCCAGAGGGGGAGGGGGCCAAGAGACCCAGTACTTC CARGGGGQETQYF
TRBJ1-1 - TRBV7-9 - 14 TGTGCCAGCAGCTCTATGGGGGGGAACACTGAAGCTTTCTTT CASSSMGGNTEAFF
TRBJ2-1 - TRBV11-3 TRBD2 15 TGTGCCAGCAGCCCCCTCAGAGCGGGAGAAGGTGAGCAGTTCTTC CASSPLRAGEGEQFF
TRBJ2-3 - TRBV6-6 TRBD2 13 TGTGCCAGCAGCCGAACTAGCGCAGATACGCAGTATTTT CASSRTSADTQYF
TRBJ1-1 - TRBV10-1 - 13 TGCGCCAGCAGTGGGGCAGGGAACACTGAAGCTTTCTTT CASSGAGNTEAFF
TRBJ1-2 - TRBV3-1/TRBV3-2 TRBD1 16 TGTGCCAGCAGCCAGGGACAGGGGAATTTGAACTATGGCTACACCTTC CASSQGQGNLNYGYTF
TRBJ2-7 once TRBV7-8 TRBD2 16 TGTGCCAGCAGGTATACTAGCGGGAGGTTCTCCTACGAGCAGTACTTC CASRYTSGRFSYEQYF
TRBJ1-1 - TRBV28 - 13 TGTGCCAGCAGAGGGGGGTGGGACACTGAAGCTTTCTTT CASRGGWDTEAFF